Reported below is one T cell receptor beta chain. The sample originates from a study of CD8+CD57+ T cells in acquired aplastic anemia. J gave up 10 bases and V 0 bases, and 8 bases lay outside the gene matches. Germline V gives CDR1 DFQATT, CDR2 SNEGSKA (reference sequence). CDR3 length: 15 amino acids. Genomic DNA was employed as the template in profiling TCR beta VDJ and CDR3. A single record per CDR3 protein comes from TCRdb applying MiXCR to the reads. The sample includes 100,000 to 120,000 distinct CDR3 sequences, approximately 48% of them seen just once. This chain connects TRBV20-1 to TRBJ1-6; 8 bases are a match to TRBD1. The source is a human donor in good health, serving as a control. The specimen sequenced was sorted CD4+, CD8+, or CD8+CD57+ T cells (not recorded which) from PBMCs. The CDR3 nucleotides read TGCAGTGCTAGAGAGGCGACAGGGGAATGGTCACCCCTCCACTTT. Translating it yields CSAREATGEWSPLHF.